This entry concerns a single TCR beta chain. This sample is drawn from a study of blood T cell repertoires in COVID-19. Germline CDR1 and CDR2: SGHNT and YYREEE (reference sequence). The J segment lost 5 bases and the V segment lost 1 base, leaving 3 bases of the junction unmatched. CDR3 length equals 14 residues. Methods used by the authors: Counts of nucleated cells, estimated from reference gene primer amplification, were obtained. Here immunoSEQ multiplex PCR was the method, and the copy in TCRdb shows in-frame clones only, minus some. V and J calls and clone size come straight from that table; D and trimming were deduced from the DNA. The repertoire holds about 100,000 clones, with 85% as singletons.

Sequencing was performed on peripheral blood. The TCR originated in a man aged 45-60 years with active or convalescent COVID-19. V gene TRBV5-4 combines with J gene TRBJ2-7, with TRBD1 matching over 10 bases. The CDR3 sequence is CASSLLGQGNEQYF. The CDR3 DNA follows: TGTGCCAGCAGCTTGTTGGGACAGGGGAACGAGCAGTACTTC.